This T cell receptor (beta chain) was sequenced in a study of glioma-infiltrating T cells. Amplification of TCR alpha and beta CDR3 regions from RNA used iRepertoire nested multiplex PCR. TCRdb ran MiXCR on the multiplex PCR reads and lists one entry per CDR3 protein. This table has tens of thousands of distinct CDR3 sequences, roughly 40% appearing once. This clonotype was observed once. The CDR3 is 12 residues long. The chain recombines TRBV12-3 or TRBV12-4 with TRBJ2-7; D remains unclear. Sequenced material: glioma tissue, nonneoplastic brain tissue, or PBMCs (not recorded which). This TCR derives from a human donor with low-grade glioma or glioblastoma, undergoing nonglioma brain surgery, or in good health (not recorded which). This CDR3 is CESSLAIGAQYF. The CDR3, as DNA: TGTGAAAGCAGTTTAGCTATCGGCGCGCAGTACTTC.